The rows below give T cell receptor beta chains drawn from one sample of a study of T-cell memory formation after mild COVID-19. TCRdb fed the 5' RACE reads into MiXCR, producing one record per CDR3 protein. The sample contains roughly 400,000 distinct CDR3 sequences, 18% of which appear only once. Sequenced: PBMCs or a T cell subset sorted from them (not recorded which). The receptors were sampled from a man younger than 35 who had mild COVID-19 (a few samples of this study predate the infection). Cell type and time point are not known. Each CDR3 is given with its conserved first and last residue. D genes are given only for firm matches. Clone sizes are given selectively: once, few, many, or a class where the clone is expanded.

J gene | D gene | clone size | V gene | CDR3 DNA | CDR3 protein
TRBJ1-1 | NA | NA | TRBV4-3 | TGCGCCAGCAGCCCGACTACAGGGAGAACTGAAGCTTTCTTT | CASSPTTGRTEAFF
TRBJ1-5 | NA | NA | TRBV6-5 | TGTGCCTCGCGGGCACGAAGCAATCAGCCCCAGCATTTT | CASRARSNQPQHF
TRBJ2-4 | TRBD2 | NA | TRBV20-1 | TGCAGTGCTCTCCGGGGGGTAGCCAAAAACATTCAGTACTTC | CSALRGVAKNIQYF
TRBJ1-1 | NA | few | TRBV11-2 | TGTGCCAGCAGCTCCCGATCGAGGGCGTGGAACACTGAAGCTTTCTTT | CASSSRSRAWNTEAFF
TRBJ1-5 | NA | few | TRBV21-1 | TGTGCCAGCAGCGGGTGGCGGAGCAATCAGCCCCAGCATTTT | CASSGWRSNQPQHF
TRBJ1-6 | TRBD1 | few | TRBV7-9 | TGTGCCAGCAGCCCACCCCTGGCAGGGGGAGGTTCACCCCTCCACTTT | CASSPPLAGGGSPLHF
TRBJ1-1 | NA | NA | TRBV20-1 | TGCAGGGGGGTTGGCATGAACACTGAAGCTTTCTTT | CRGVGMNTEAFF
TRBJ2-5 | NA | few | TRBV10-3 | TGTGCCATCAGCCTGGACAAATCGAAAGAGACCCAGTACTTC | CAISLDKSKETQYF
TRBJ2-6 | NA | NA | TRBV4-2 | TGTGCCAGCAACGGACAGAACTCTGGGGCCAACGTCCTGACTTTC | CASNGQNSGANVLTF
TRBJ2-7 | TRBD1 | few | TRBV7-9 | TGTGCCAGCAGCCGACAGGGGCCCTCTCACGAGCAGTACTTC | CASSRQGPSHEQYF